Listed below are T cell receptor beta chains from one sample, sequenced in a study of blood T cell repertoires in COVID-19. Repertoires were generated with immunoSEQ multiplex PCR, while TCRdb's copy carries only in-frame clones and drops some. The sample yields approximately 530,000 clones, approximately 91% seen once. Input material: peripheral blood. These receptors all stem from a woman aged 50 to 60 with COVID-19, enrolled during active disease. Each CDR3 is given with its conserved first and last residue. A D gene is named only where the DNA matches it firmly. Where a row states a size, it is once, few, many or the class of an expanded clone; other rows omit it.

>TRBJ1-2|TRBV5-4|.|TRBD1
TGTGCCAGCAGCTTACCTACGGGACAGGGGTACGGCTACACCTTC
CASSLPTGQGYGYTF
>TRBJ1-1|TRBV19|.|TRBD1
TGTGCCAGTAGTATGGGACAGGGAAAGGAAGAAGCTTTCTTT
CASSMGQGKEEAFF
>TRBJ2-1|TRBV5-1|.|.
TGCGCCAGCACCTCCGGGGGGACAGGAGCTTACAATGAGCAGTTCTTC
CASTSGGTGAYNEQFF
>TRBJ1-5|TRBV9|.|.
TGTGCCAGCAGCCCAGGGGTGGGCCAGCCCCAGCATTTT
CASSPGVGQPQHF
>TRBJ2-7|TRBV7-6|.|TRBD1
TGTGCCAGCAGTCCTCAGATGGGACAGGGGAGTTACGAGCAGTACTTC
CASSPQMGQGSYEQYF
>TRBJ2-1|TRBV5-1|.|.
TGCGCCAGCAGCTGGGGGGACGGTGAGCAGTTCTTC
CASSWGDGEQFF
>TRBJ2-5|TRBV11-3|few|TRBD2
TGTGCCAGCAGCGAGGGTCTAGCGGGGGCGGGAGAGACCCAGTACTTC
CASSEGLAGAGETQYF
>TRBJ2-7|TRBV27|.|.
TGTGCCAGCAGTTTAAAGGGGCGCAACTACGAGCAGTACTTC
CASSLKGRNYEQYF
>TRBJ1-5|TRBV27|few|.
TGTGCCAGCAGTTTCCCACCGCGGGGCGCGCGGCATTTT
CASSFPPRGARHF
>TRBJ1-2|TRBV25-1|.|.
TGTGCCAGCAGTGCAGACTTCTTACTCTATGGCTACACCTTC
CASSADFLLYGYTF